The source of this T cell receptor (beta chain) is a study of blood T cell repertoires in COVID-19. How the authors handled the data: Amplification with reference gene primers provided the estimates of nucleated cell counts. Assay: immunoSEQ multiplex PCR; the TCRdb copy retains only in-frame clones and omits some. The V and J calls and clone size were taken over from that table, and D and trimming were inferred from the DNA. Among roughly 110,000 clones listed, around 84% were seen once. The ends lost 8 bases at V and 4 bases at J; junction bases unmatched: 17. The CDR3 covers 17 residues. Germline CDR1 MDHEN, CDR2 SYDVKM.

This chain joins TRBV28 and TRBJ2-5; 9 positions match TRBD2. Sequencing used peripheral blood. The TCR comes from a human donor in a cohort sampled during active COVID-19. In DNA, the CDR3 is TGTGCCAGCCCACCCTCGGGTCTAGCGGGGAGAGGAGAGACCCAGTACTTC. Residues: CASPPSGLAGRGETQYF.